The 20 T cell receptor beta chains listed next were all sequenced from one sample in a study of T cells in Graves' hyperthyroidism and ophthalmopathy. Amplification of TCR beta CDR3 regions used RNA as the template. During a first-round RT-PCR of the TCR CDR3, the HTBI primer set was used. MiXCR, applied by TCRdb to the multiplex PCR reads, yields one record per CDR3 protein. The sample yields around 500,000 distinct CDR3 sequences, about an eighth seen once. The sample comprised blood. These receptors all come from a woman under 30 with Graves' hyperthyroidism.

This clonotype appeared many times. This chain joins TRBV20-1 and TRBJ1-2; D ambiguous. Trimming took 5 bases from V and 9 from J, leaving 10 bases between them. Germline CDR1 reads DFQATT; CDR2 reads SNEGSKA (reference sequence). This CDR3 contains 10 residues. The CDR3 DNA follows: TGCAGTGCTTTAAGTGGGAGCTACACCTTC. It translates to CSALSGSYTF.

This clonotype occurred many times. V usage is TRBV12-3 or TRBV12-4 and J usage is TRBJ1-3, with TRBD1 identical over 7 bases. The CDR3 loop spans 16 amino acids. The V segment lost 5 bases and the J segment 0 bases; nucleotides outside the gene matches: 7. CDR3 bases: TGTGCCAGCAGTCCAGGGACAGCTAGCTCTGGAAACACCATATATTTT. Protein: CASSPGTASSGNTIYF.

In this sample, this clonotype turned up many times. The chain uses TRBV7-2 and TRBJ2-5; possible D gene TRBD2, 5 bases. V dropped 1 base and J dropped 2 bases, with 11 bases sitting between them. This CDR3 contains 15 residues. Germline V gene data show CDR1 as SGHTA and CDR2 as FQGNSA. The CDR3 reads CASSLVPDSQETQYF. CDR3 nucleotides: TGTGCCAGCAGCTTAGTTCCGGACTCTCAAGAGACCCAGTACTTC. The full variable domain, with the rest looked up from reference TRBV7-2 and TRBJ2-5, is GAGVSQSPSNKVTEKGKDVELRCDPISGHTALYWYRQSLGQGLEFLIYFQGNSAPDKSGLPSDRFSAERTGGSVSTLTIQRTQQEDSAVYLCASSLVPDSQETQYFGPGTRLLVL.

The table lists this clonotype with many counts. For the CDR3, the DNA is TGTGCCAGCAGGCCGGGGCCCTACCGAACCATGAACACTGAAGCTTTCTTT. This codes for CASRPGPYRTMNTEAFF. The V gene is TRBV6-1, the J gene TRBJ1-1; D perhaps matches TRBD1 (5 bases). From germline, CDR1 is MNHNS and CDR2 SASEGT. The ends were cut back, 6 bases at V and 0 bases at J, with 20 bases in the middle. The CDR3 has 17 residues.

This clonotype came up many times. This rearrangement joins TRBV2 to TRBJ2-4; D possibly uses TRBD1 or TRBD2 (5 bases each). Trimming pared 2 bases from V and 7 bases from J, leaving 6 bases between. Germline CDR1 reads SNHLY; CDR2 reads FYNNEI. There are 12 residues in the CDR3. Written as DNA, the CDR3 is TGTGCCAGCAGTGAATGGGGGAACATTCAGTACTTC. It encodes CASSEWGNIQYF.

This clonotype was seen ten or more times. This chain links TRBV19 with TRBJ2-6, with 7 bases fitting TRBD1. Germline-derived CDR1 and CDR2 are LNHDA and SQIVND (reference sequence). CDR3 length equals 15 residues. Losses at the gene ends were 8 bases for V and 2 bases for J; bases not matched to a gene: 6. The DNA of the CDR3 is TGTGCCAGTCTGCCCGACAGGGCTGGGGCCAACGTCCTGACTTTC. This gives the protein CASLPDRAGANVLTF.

The chain carries TRBV29-1 and TRBJ1-1; 8 bases map to TRBD1. Germline V gives CDR1 SQVTM, CDR2 ANQGSEA. The CDR3 spans 12 residues. V shed 5 bases and J 1 base; nucleotides not matched to a gene: 0. CDR3 coding DNA: TGCAGCGTTACAGGGGGGAACACTGAAGCTTTCTTT. Amino acids: CSVTGGNTEAFF. The variable domain in full, completed from reference TRBV29-1 and TRBJ1-1, reads SAVISQKPSRDICQRGTSLTIQCQVDSQVTMMFWYRQQPGQSLTLIATANQGSEATYESGFVIDKFPISRPNLTFSTLTVSNMSPEDSSIYLCSVTGGNTEAFFGQGTRLTVV.

This clonotype was counted at least ten times. The chain is built from TRBV4-1 and TRBJ2-2; 8 bases agree with TRBD2. Losses at the gene ends were 1 base for V and 7 bases for J; bases not matched to a gene: 14. Germline loops: CDR1 MGHRA, CDR2 YSYEKL. The CDR3 totals 18 residues. The chain's CDR3 is CASSQAGLAGGVSGELFF. CDR3 DNA: TGCGCCAGCAGCCAAGCAGGACTAGCTGGAGGTGTGAGCGGGGAGCTGTTTTTT.

CDR3 coding DNA: TGTGCCAGCAGCTTAGGGGGGGGCTTCGGAGGCTACACCTTC. As protein: CASSLGGGFGGYTF. This rearrangement joins TRBV7-9 to TRBJ1-2; possibly TRBD1 for D (6 bases). CDR3 size: 14 residues. The V end was cut by 1 base, the J end by 8 bases, with 14 bases between. Germline-derived CDR1 and CDR2 are SEHNR and FQNEAQ (reference sequence).

This clonotype showed up many times. The chain recombines TRBV10-3 with TRBJ1-4, with D possibly TRBD1 on 6 matching bases. Germline CDR1 reads ENHRY; CDR2 reads SYGVKD. V lost 6 bases to trimming and J lost 4 bases, with 12 bases between them. The CDR3 is 14 amino acids. The chain's CDR3 is CAISPGQDNEKLFF. The CDR3 nucleotides are TGTGCCATCAGCCCGGGACAAGATAATGAAAAACTGTTTTTT.

This clonotype appeared many times. This sequence joins TRBV10-2 and TRBJ1-2; 7 bases line up with TRBD1. After removal of 7 bases from V and 8 bases from J, the junction contained 13 bases not matched to a gene. Germline values: CDR1 WSHSY, CDR2 SAAADI. CDR3 size: 14 residues. The CDR3: CASIRDSQSQGYTF. The DNA of the CDR3 is TGCGCCAGCATTCGGGACAGTCAATCACAAGGCTACACCTTC.

Many counts were recorded for this clonotype. The V gene is TRBV14, the J gene TRBJ2-5, with 7 bases identical to TRBD2. This CDR3 has 17 residues. In germline, CDR1 is SGHDN, CDR2 FVKESK. Trimming removed 0 bases from V and 4 bases from J; junction bases left unmatched: 11. Here the CDR3 reads CASSQDRMRDYGETQYF. CDR3 in DNA: TGTGCCAGCAGCCAAGATCGTATGCGGGACTATGGAGAGACCCAGTACTTC. The complete variable domain, with remaining parts taken from reference TRBV14 and TRBJ2-5, reads EAGVTQFPSHSVIEKGQTVTLRCDPISGHDNLYWYRRVMGKEIKFLLHFVKESKQDESGMPNNRFLAERTGGTYSTLKVQPAELEDSGVYFCASSQDRMRDYGETQYFGPGTRLLVL.

V is TRBV6-5 and J is TRBJ1-1, with D unclear. The CDR3 covers 14 residues. CDR1 MNHEY and CDR2 SVGAGI come from the germline V gene. Between the trimmed V and J ends, which lost 0 bases and 1 base, there was a span of 6 bases. This chain's CDR3 is CASSYSSENTEAFF. CDR3 coding DNA: TGTGCCAGCAGTTACTCGTCAGAGAACACTGAAGCTTTCTTT.

This clonotype occurred many times. The chain is built from TRBV12-3 or TRBV12-4 and TRBJ2-2; D tentatively fits TRBD1 or TRBD2 (6 bases each). This CDR3 has 15 residues. V lost 3 bases, J lost 6 bases, and 14 bases lay in between. In nucleotides, the CDR3 is TGTGCCAGCAGTTTCGGAAGGGGGGAAGCCGGGGAGCTGTTTTTT. This translates into CASSFGRGEAGELFF.

This clonotype appeared many times. The chain has TRBV18 and TRBJ2-3, with D possibly TRBD2 on 5 matching bases. Germline CDR1 KGHSH, CDR2 LQKENI. Between the trimmed V and J ends, which lost 2 bases and 6 bases, there was a span of 15 bases. CDR3 length: 15 residues. The CDR3 loop is CASSPTREIFDTQYF. The CDR3 DNA reads as TGTGCCAGCTCACCAACTAGGGAAATTTTCGATACGCAGTATTTT.

This clonotype came up many times. The chain couples TRBV30 to TRBJ2-5; 9 nucleotides match TRBD2. V lost 0 bases, J lost 1 base, and 0 bases stayed unmatched. The length of the CDR3 is 14 residues. Germline loops: CDR1 GTSNPN, CDR2 SVGIG (reference sequence). CDR3 amino acids: CAWSVGLAQETQYF. The CDR3 nucleotides are TGTGCCTGGAGTGTGGGACTAGCCCAAGAGACCCAGTACTTC.

This clonotype was counted many times. The chain uses TRBV20-1 and TRBJ2-5; the D gene is possibly TRBD2 (5 bases). V lost 6 bases and J 3 bases, leaving 11 bases between the germline ends. CDR3 length: 12 residues. Germline CDR1 DFQATT, CDR2 SNEGSKA (reference sequence). CDR3 coding DNA: TGCAGTGCGATTACGGGGAAAGAGACCCAGTACTTC. It encodes CSAITGKETQYF.

Ten or more counts support this clonotype. The genes are TRBV27 and TRBJ2-5; unclear D gene. The CDR3 consists of 13 residues. V shed 3 bases and J shed 3 bases, with 8 bases lying between them. Germline V gene lookup returns CDR1 MNHEY and CDR2 SMNVEV (reference sequence). The CDR3 DNA reads as TGTGCCAGCAGTTTCTCCCTAGAAGAGACCCAGTACTTC. Protein sequence: CASSFSLEETQYF.

This clonotype was detected ten times or more. The chain is built from TRBV13 and TRBJ2-3; D is ambiguous. The CDR3 has 15 amino acids. V shed 3 bases and J shed 4 bases, with 14 bases lying between them. Germline loops: CDR1 PRHDT, CDR2 FYEKMQ (reference sequence). DNA of the CDR3: TGTGCCAGCAGCTTCTACGGTGAGGTCCCAGATACGCAGTATTTT. Amino acids: CASSFYGEVPDTQYF.

In this sample, this clonotype turned up many times. The chain couples TRBV28 to TRBJ1-2; the D gene is possibly TRBD1 (5 bases). V lost 10 bases and J 3 bases, leaving 12 bases between the germline ends. CDR1 MDHEN and CDR2 SYDVKM come from the germline V gene. The CDR3 is made up of 12 amino acids. CDR3 in DNA: TGTGCCAACGGTAGAGGGGACTATGGCTACACCTTC. Translated, it gives CANGRGDYGYTF.